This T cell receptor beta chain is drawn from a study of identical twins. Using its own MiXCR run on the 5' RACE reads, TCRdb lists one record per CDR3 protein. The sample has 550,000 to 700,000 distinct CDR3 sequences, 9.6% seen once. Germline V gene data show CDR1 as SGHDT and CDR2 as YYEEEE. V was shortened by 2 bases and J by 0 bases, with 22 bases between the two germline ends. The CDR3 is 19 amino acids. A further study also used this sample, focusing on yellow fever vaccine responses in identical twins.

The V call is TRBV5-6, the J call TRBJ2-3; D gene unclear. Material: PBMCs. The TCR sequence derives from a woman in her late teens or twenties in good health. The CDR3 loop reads CASSFGEGNEIASTDTQYF. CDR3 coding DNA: TGTGCCAGCAGCTTTGGTGAAGGGAATGAAATTGCTAGCACAGATACGCAGTATTTT.